The count of the clone carrying this T cell receptor beta chain is one. The protocol was immunoSEQ multiplex PCR, while the TCRdb copy is restricted to in-frame clones and leaves out a portion. Among around 63,000 clones, over 75% were seen once, and the ten largest hold about 1.2%. Germline V gene sequence: CDR1 LNHDA, CDR2 SQIVND (reference sequence). V gave up 5 bases and J gave up 0 bases, with 8 bases separating them. This CDR3 region has 14 residues. The data originate from a study of blood T cell repertoires in COVID-19. Sequencing used peripheral blood. The TCR sequence derives from a woman aged 60-75 years with acute or convalescent COVID-19. The V call is TRBV19, the J call TRBJ2-1; D is undetermined. The CDR3: CASSVQNSYNEQFF. DNA for the CDR3: TGTGCCAGTAGTGTCCAGAACTCCTACAATGAGCAGTTCTTC.